The T cell receptor (beta chain) described here comes from a study of T cell changes during pregnancy in multiple sclerosis. After removal of 8 bases from V and 4 bases from J, the junction contained 6 bases not matched to a gene. CDR1 and CDR2 from the germline V gene are LNHDA and SQIVND (reference sequence). The CDR3 has 14 residues. Profiling relied on immunoSEQ multiplex PCR, and the TCRdb table lists in-frame clones only, not all of them. Among 75,000 to 100,000 clones, roughly 92% were seen once, and the ten largest hold 2% to 2.5%. This TCR was sampled from a female donor with multiple sclerosis, enrolled in a pregnancy study. The J gene is TRBJ1-5, the V gene TRBV19; 9 bases agree with TRBD1. The starting material was peripheral blood, obtained after pregnancy. The CDR3 spells CASSDRGLNQPQHF. The CDR3 bases are TGTGCCAGTTCCGACAGGGGGTTAAATCAGCCCCAGCATTTT.